The 24 T cell receptor beta chains listed next were all sequenced from one sample in a study of cytomegalovirus exposure and HLA in healthy donors. This PCR relied on a set of 60 Vbeta primers and 13 Jbeta primers. Method: immunoSEQ multiplex PCR; TCRdb's copy keeps in-frame clones and lacks some. The sample yields 90,000 to 150,000 clones, about three quarters seen once. Sequencing used PBMCs. Receptors were obtained from a woman in her thirties in good health and CMV-seropositive.

V gene TRBV9 combines with J gene TRBJ1-1; unclear D gene. The germline V and J ends were trimmed by 4 bases and 0 bases, with 10 bases remaining between them. This CDR3 contains 14 residues. CDR1 and CDR2 (germline): SGDLS, YYNGEE. The CDR3 protein is CASSLITVNTEAFF. DNA for the CDR3: TGTGCCAGCAGCTTGATAACAGTGAACACTGAAGCTTTCTTT. The whole variable domain, filled in from reference TRBV9 and TRBJ1-1, reads DSGVTQTPKHLITATGQRVTLRCSPRSGDLSVYWYQQSLDQGLQFLIQYYNGEERAKGNILERFSAQQFPDLHSELNLSSLELGDSALYFCASSLITVNTEAFFGQGTRLTVV.

CDR3 sequence: CASSLTPGQGTYEQYF. The CDR3 bases are TGTGCCAGCAGCCTTACCCCGGGACAGGGGACCTACGAGCAGTACTTC. This rearrangement joins TRBV9 to TRBJ2-7, with 10 positions matching TRBD1. The CDR3 has 16 amino acids. Germline trimming cut 4 bases from V and 2 bases from J; bases unmatched to any gene: 9. Germline CDR1 and CDR2: SGDLS and YYNGEE.

The rearrangement joins TRBV9 to TRBJ2-7; 8 bases align to TRBD2. Trimming took 0 bases from V and 6 from J; bases not matched to a gene: 5. The length of the CDR3 is 14 residues. Looked up from germline, CDR1 is SGDLS and CDR2 is YYNGEE. CDR3 region: CASSVGQGLGEQYF. CDR3 coding DNA: TGTGCCAGCAGCGTAGGGCAGGGACTAGGCGAGCAGTACTTC.

This clone is a singleton in its sample. The chain uses TRBV29-1 and TRBJ2-7; 8 bases fit TRBD1. The ends lost 7 bases at V and 2 bases at J; junction bases unmatched: 7. This CDR3 is 13 amino acids long. Germline V CDR1 and CDR2: SQVTM, ANQGSEA. CDR3 in DNA: TGCAGCGCTGCAGGGACAGGAACCTACGAGCAGTACTTC. This gives the protein CSAAGTGTYEQYF.

This chain links TRBV28 with TRBJ2-2; D unresolved. Germline V gene sequence: CDR1 MDHEN, CDR2 SYDVKM. V was cut by 2 bases and J by 3 bases, with 7 bases left in between. CDR3 length: 14 amino acids. The CDR3 nucleotides read TGTGCCAGCAGTTTAGGCTTACACACCGGGGAGCTGTTTTTT. It codes for CASSLGLHTGELFF.

CDR3 sequence reads: CASSKGLAGVGLETQYF. CDR3 coding DNA: TGTGCCAGCAGCAAGGGACTAGCGGGGGTTGGCTTGGAGACCCAGTACTTC. The chain combines TRBV5-4 with TRBJ2-5, with 14 bases aligning to TRBD2. The CDR3 covers 17 residues. Trimming at V came to 4 bases and at J to 5 bases, leaving 10 bases not matched to a gene. The germline V gene has CDR1 SGHNT and CDR2 YYREEE (reference sequence).

The J gene is TRBJ1-2, the V gene TRBV15; D may be TRBD1 (6 bases). Trimming stripped 3 bases from V and 6 bases from J, with 17 bases between. The CDR3 covers 15 residues. Germline V gives CDR1 LNHNV, CDR2 YYDKDF (reference sequence). The CDR3 DNA reads TGTGCCACCAGCAGGGGCCAGGGGAATCTTAATGGCTACACCTTC. This sequence encodes CATSRGQGNLNGYTF.

This clone came up once. V usage is TRBV7-2 and J usage is TRBJ2-5; 9 bases line up with TRBD2. Trimming removed 0 bases from V and 5 bases from J; junction bases left unmatched: 4. The CDR3 extends over 15 amino acids. Germline CDR1 and CDR2: SGHTA and FQGNSA. The CDR3 region has the DNA TGTGCCAGCAGCTTAGCGGGGACTAGCTTGGAGACCCAGTACTTC. Encoded protein: CASSLAGTSLETQYF.

This chain connects TRBV5-4 to TRBJ2-7; 8 positions match TRBD1. Trimming at V came to 5 bases and at J to 6 bases, leaving 7 bases not matched to a gene. Per germline, CDR1 SGHNT and CDR2 YYREEE (reference sequence). The CDR3 sequence is 13 residues long. CDR3 sequence reads: CASRQQGAGEQYF. CDR3 coding DNA: TGTGCCAGCAGGCAGCAGGGGGCTGGCGAGCAGTACTTC.

The CDR3 loop is CASSPWEGNGYGYTF. In DNA, the CDR3 is TGTGCCAGTAGTCCATGGGAGGGGAACGGCTATGGCTACACCTTC. The rearrangement links TRBV19 to TRBJ1-2, with D maybe TRBD1 (5 bases). CDR3 size: 15 residues. The ends were cut back, 5 bases at V and 4 bases at J, with 17 bases in the middle. Germline V gene data show CDR1 as LNHDA and CDR2 as SQIVND (reference sequence).

The sample holds a few counts of this clone. V gene TRBV4-3 combines with J gene TRBJ2-2; a possible D gene is TRBD1 (6 bases). The CDR3 is made up of 17 amino acids. CDR1 and CDR2 (germline): LGHNA, YSLEER. V lost 4 bases and J 2 bases, leaving 17 bases between the germline ends. The CDR3 DNA sequence: TGCGCCAGCAGCCGAACTATTTGGGACACAAACACCGGGGAGCTGTTTTTT. It is translated as CASSRTIWDTNTGELFF.

The chain employs TRBV29-1 and TRBJ2-1; 7 bases map to TRBD2. This CDR3 region has 14 residues. The V segment lost 3 bases and the J segment 4 bases; nucleotides outside the gene matches: 6. Looked up from germline, CDR1 is SQVTM and CDR2 is ANQGSEA. CDR3 nucleotides: TGCAGCGTTGAGGGAGGGTACGGATACAATGAGCAGTTCTTC. This codes for CSVEGGYGYNEQFF.

This clone came up once. The rearrangement links TRBV7-8 to TRBJ2-3; the D is unclear. The CDR3 length is 12 residues. Trimming left V 8 bases short and J 6 bases short, with 12 bases between. Per the germline V gene, CDR1 is SGHVS and CDR2 is FQNEAQ. CDR3 amino acids: CASAEERDTQYF. Here the CDR3 DNA reads TGTGCCAGCGCCGAGGAGCGCGATACGCAGTATTTT.

CDR3 in DNA: TGTGCCAGCAGGAAGGACGGACAGAACACTGAAGCTTTCTTT. Protein: CASRKDGQNTEAFF. The rearrangement links TRBV2 to TRBJ1-1; TRBD1 is a possible D gene (5 bases). V lost 6 bases and J 1 base, leaving 12 bases between the germline ends. The germline CDR1 and CDR2 sequences are SNHLY and FYNNEI. The CDR3 contains 14 residues.

The rearrangement links TRBV7-3 to TRBJ1-1; 7 nucleotides match TRBD1. CDR1 and CDR2 from the germline V gene are SGHTA and FQGTGA. J lost 10 bases, V lost 3 bases, and 14 bases had no gene match. The CDR3 is made up of 15 amino acids. The chain's CDR3 is CASSFSGPPKGAAFF. The CDR3 DNA sequence: TGTGCCAGCAGCTTCTCGGGACCCCCGAAGGGGGCAGCTTTCTTT.

The rearrangement joins TRBV29-1 to TRBJ2-5; 7 nucleotides line up with TRBD1. This CDR3 has 15 residues. From germline, CDR1 is SQVTM and CDR2 ANQGSEA. V dropped 8 bases and J dropped 5; count of bases not matched to a gene: 17. The DNA of the CDR3 is TGCAGCTCCTCCCCTCCACAGGGGAGCCGGGAGACCCAGTACTTC. Amino acid sequence: CSSSPPQGSRETQYF.

This chain joins TRBV5-5 and TRBJ2-1, with 7 bases matching TRBD2. The ends lost 0 bases at V and 3 bases at J; junction bases unmatched: 3. CDR1 is SGHKS and CDR2 is YYEKEE in the germline V gene (reference sequence). There are 15 residues in the CDR3. CDR3 DNA sequence: TGTGCCAGCAGCTTGGGTAGCGGGCTCTACAATGAGCAGTTCTTC. Its protein is CASSLGSGLYNEQFF.

This clone showed up just once. This chain uses TRBV5-1 with TRBJ2-2; 10 bases are a match to TRBD1. The CDR3 is 17 amino acids. Trimming at V came to 0 bases and at J to 6 bases, leaving 8 bases not matched to a gene. Germline V gene data show CDR1 as SGHRS and CDR2 as YFSETQ. CDR3 protein: CASSLVPTGGDPGELFF. The CDR3 nucleotides read TGCGCCAGCAGCTTGGTCCCGACAGGGGGCGATCCCGGGGAGCTGTTTTTT.

There are a few counts of this clone. The V and J genes are TRBV11-3 and TRBJ2-7; the match to TRBD1 covers 8 bases. The CDR3 spans 12 residues. Germline V CDR1 and CDR2: SGHNT, YENEEA. The junction had 1 base not matched to a gene; V was cut back by 6 bases and J by 3 bases. The CDR3 protein is CASSDRGYEQYF. Here the CDR3 DNA reads TGTGCCAGCAGTGACAGGGGCTACGAGCAGTACTTC.

V is TRBV29-1 and J is TRBJ1-1; 7 bases are a match to TRBD1. The germline CDR1 and CDR2 sequences are SQVTM and ANQGSEA. The CDR3 extends over 13 amino acids. V lost 6 bases, J lost 1 base, and 5 bases stayed unmatched. CDR3 in DNA: TGCAGCGTCGCGGGACAGCAGAACACTGAAGCTTTCTTT. The encoded protein is CSVAGQQNTEAFF.

The rearrangement uses TRBV25-1 and TRBJ1-3; unclear D gene. Looked up from germline, CDR1 is MGHDK and CDR2 is SYGVNS. The CDR3 extends over 12 amino acids. Trimming removed 5 bases at V and 4 bases at J, with 6 bases between. In DNA form, the CDR3 reads TGTGCCAGCAGTACCCGGGGAAACACCATATATTTT. Encoded protein: CASSTRGNTIYF. Together with reference TRBV25-1 and TRBJ1-3, the CDR3 gives the full variable domain: EADIYQTPRYLVIGTGKKITLECSQTMGHDKMYWYQQDPGMELHLIHYSYGVNSTEKGDLSSESTVSRIRTEHFPLTLESARPSHTSQYLCASSTRGNTIYFGEGSWLTVV.

This sequence joins TRBV11-2 and TRBJ1-6; no reliable D call. The CDR3 consists of 13 residues. Trimming removed 4 bases at V and 10 bases at J, with 11 bases between. Germline V CDR1 and CDR2: SGHAT, FQNNGV. The CDR3 spells CASSSVAGSPLHF. The CDR3 DNA sequence: TGTGCCAGCAGCTCAGTTGCGGGCTCACCCCTCCACTTT.

This chain joins TRBV5-4 and TRBJ2-3, with D uncertain. Per germline, CDR1 SGHNT and CDR2 YYREEE (reference sequence). The CDR3 has 16 residues. The germline V and J ends were trimmed by 4 bases and 0 bases, with 15 bases remaining between them. The CDR3 DNA sequence: TGTGCCAGCAGCAACGCCGCGACGCGGAGCACAGATACGCAGTATTTT. This codes for CASSNAATRSTDTQYF.

The CDR3 bases are TGTGCCAGCAGCCTCGAGAGCCCGAGGAACACTGAAGCTTTCTTT. Protein sequence: CASSLESPRNTEAFF. This chain connects TRBV7-9 to TRBJ1-1, with D unclear. The CDR3 length is 15 residues. V dropped 5 bases and J dropped 1 base, with 14 bases sitting between them. Germline V lookup: CDR1 SEHNR, CDR2 FQNEAQ (reference sequence).